This TCR beta chain came from a study of cytomegalovirus exposure and HLA in healthy donors. This PCR relied on a set of 60 Vbeta primers and 13 Jbeta primers. Assay used: immunoSEQ multiplex PCR; TCRdb lists only in-frame clones, some missing. The profile shows around 110,000 clones, 65% of them singletons. The sample comprised PBMCs. The TCR originated in a middle-aged woman in good health and CMV-seropositive.

The CDR3 DNA is TGTGCGAAGAGAGGGAACTATGGCTACACCTTC. This encodes CAKRGNYGYTF. This chain uses TRBV5-6 with TRBJ1-2; D remains ambiguous. Looked up from germline, CDR1 is SGHDT and CDR2 is YYEEEE. This CDR3 region has 11 residues.